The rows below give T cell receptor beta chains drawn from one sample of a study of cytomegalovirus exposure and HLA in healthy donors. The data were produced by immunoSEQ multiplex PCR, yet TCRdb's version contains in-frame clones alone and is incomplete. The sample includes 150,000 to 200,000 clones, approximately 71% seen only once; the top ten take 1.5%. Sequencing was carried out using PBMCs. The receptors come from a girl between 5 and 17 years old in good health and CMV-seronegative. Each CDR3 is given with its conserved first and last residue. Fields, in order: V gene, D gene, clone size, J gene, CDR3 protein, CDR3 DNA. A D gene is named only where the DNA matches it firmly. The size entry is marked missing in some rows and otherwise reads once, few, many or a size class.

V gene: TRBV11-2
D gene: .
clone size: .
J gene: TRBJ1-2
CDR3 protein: CASSLFRESYGYTF
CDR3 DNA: TGTGCCAGCAGCTTATTCCGGGAAAGTTATGGCTACACCTTC

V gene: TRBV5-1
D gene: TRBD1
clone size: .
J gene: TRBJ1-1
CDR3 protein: CASSLGITGEINEAFF
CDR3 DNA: TGCGCCAGCAGCTTGGGGATCACAGGGGAAATAAATGAAGCTTTCTTT

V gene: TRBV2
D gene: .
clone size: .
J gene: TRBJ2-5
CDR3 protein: CASKGEETQYF
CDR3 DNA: TGTGCCAGCAAGGGGGAGGAGACCCAGTACTTC

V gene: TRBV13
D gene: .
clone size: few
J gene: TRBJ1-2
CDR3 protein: CASSSTNYGYTF
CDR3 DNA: TGTGCCAGCAGCTCCACTAACTATGGCTACACCTTC

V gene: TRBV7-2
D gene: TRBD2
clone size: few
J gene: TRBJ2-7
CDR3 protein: CASSLARLAGGLTYEQYF
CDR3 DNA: TGTGCCAGCAGCTTAGCGCGCCTAGCGGGGGGACTCACCTACGAGCAGTATTTC

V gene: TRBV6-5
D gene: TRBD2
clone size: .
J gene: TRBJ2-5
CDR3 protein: CASRQLAGGEETQYF
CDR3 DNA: TGTGCCAGCAGACAGCTAGCGGGGGGAGAAGAGACCCAGTACTTC

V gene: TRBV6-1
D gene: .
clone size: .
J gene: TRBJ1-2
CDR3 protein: CASSEALRQLNYGYTF
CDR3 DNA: TGTGCCAGCAGTGAAGCGCTGCGACAGCTTAACTATGGCTACACCTTC

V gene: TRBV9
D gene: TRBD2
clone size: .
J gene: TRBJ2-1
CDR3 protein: CASSESGGYNEQFF
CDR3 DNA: TGTGCCAGCAGTGAAAGCGGGGGATACAATGAGCAGTTCTTC

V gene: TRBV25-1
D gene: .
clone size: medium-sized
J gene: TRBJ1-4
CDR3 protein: CASSESRTAVNEKLFF
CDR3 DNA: TGTGCCAGCAGTGAGAGTAGGACAGCGGTTAATGAAAAACTGTTTTTT

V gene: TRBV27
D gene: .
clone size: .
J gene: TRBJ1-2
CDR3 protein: CASSLKGPPYGYTF
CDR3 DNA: TGTGCCAGCAGTTTAAAGGGGCCACCCTATGGCTACACCTTC

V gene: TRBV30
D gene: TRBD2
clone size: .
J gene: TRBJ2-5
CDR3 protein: CAWTPGLALQETQYF
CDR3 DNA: TGTGCCTGGACTCCGGGACTAGCGCTCCAAGAGACCCAGTACTTC

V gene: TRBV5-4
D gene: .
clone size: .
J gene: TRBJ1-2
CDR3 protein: CASSSYTGSGYTF
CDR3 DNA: TGTGCCAGCAGCTCCTACACCGGGAGTGGCTACACCTTC

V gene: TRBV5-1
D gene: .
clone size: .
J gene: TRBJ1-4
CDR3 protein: CASGLRDTNEKLFF
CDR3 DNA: TGCGCCAGCGGCTTGCGGGATACTAATGAAAAACTGTTTTTT

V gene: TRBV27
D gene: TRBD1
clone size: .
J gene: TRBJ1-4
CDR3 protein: CASSGQGTNEKLFF
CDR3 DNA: TGTGCCAGCAGTGGACAGGGCACCAATGAAAAACTGTTTTTT

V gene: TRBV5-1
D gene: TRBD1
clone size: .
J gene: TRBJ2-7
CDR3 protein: CASSPTRGKSYEQYF
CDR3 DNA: TGCGCCAGCAGCCCTACCAGGGGGAAGTCCTACGAGCAGTACTTC

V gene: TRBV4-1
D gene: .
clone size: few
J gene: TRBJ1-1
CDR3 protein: CASSQVSRTNTEAFF
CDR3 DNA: TGCGCCAGCAGCCAAGTTTCCAGGACTAACACTGAAGCTTTCTTT

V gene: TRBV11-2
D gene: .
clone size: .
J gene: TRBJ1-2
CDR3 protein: CASSQLGYGYTF
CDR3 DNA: TGTGCCAGTTCCCAACTAGGGTATGGCTACACCTTC

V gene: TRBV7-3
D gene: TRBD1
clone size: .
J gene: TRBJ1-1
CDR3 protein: CASSVLTGVTEAFF
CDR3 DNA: TGTGCCAGCAGCGTACTAACAGGGGTCACTGAAGCTTTCTTT

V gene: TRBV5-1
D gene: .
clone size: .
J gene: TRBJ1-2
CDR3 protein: CASSLVPGNYGYTF
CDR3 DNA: TGCGCCAGCAGCTTGGTACCGGGGAACTATGGCTACACCTTC

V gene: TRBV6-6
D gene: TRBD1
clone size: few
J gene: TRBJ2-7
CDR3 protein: CASSYRTGGPDEQYF
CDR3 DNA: TGTGCCAGCAGTTATCGGACAGGGGGCCCCGACGAGCAGTACTTC

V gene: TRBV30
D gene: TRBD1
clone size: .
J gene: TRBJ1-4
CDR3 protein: CAWKEGAGEKLFF
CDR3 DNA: TGTGCCTGGAAAGAGGGGGCGGGCGAAAAACTGTTTTTT

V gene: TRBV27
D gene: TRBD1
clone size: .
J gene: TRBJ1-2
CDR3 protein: CASRDRVHGYTF
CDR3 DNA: TGTGCCAGCAGAGACAGGGTTCATGGCTACACCTTC

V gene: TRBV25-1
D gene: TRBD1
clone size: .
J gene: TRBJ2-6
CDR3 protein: CASSENRGSGANVLTF
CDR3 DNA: TGTGCCAGCAGTGAAAACAGGGGGTCTGGGGCCAACGTCCTGACTTTC

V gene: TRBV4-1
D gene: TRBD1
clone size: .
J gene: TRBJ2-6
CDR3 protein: CASSHPPTGDISGANVLTF
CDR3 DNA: TGCGCCAGCAGCCATCCCCCGACAGGGGACATCTCTGGGGCCAACGTCCTGACTTTC

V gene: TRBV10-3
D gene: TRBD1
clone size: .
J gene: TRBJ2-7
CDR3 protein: CASMGTDYEQYF
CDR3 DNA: TGTGCCTCGATGGGGACAGACTACGAGCAGTACTTC

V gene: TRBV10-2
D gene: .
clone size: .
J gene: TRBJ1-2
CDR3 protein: CARSKQGTPRTRMNYGYTF
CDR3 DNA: TGCGCCAGGTCGAAACAGGGTACACCTAGGACTCGAATGAACTATGGCTACACCTTC

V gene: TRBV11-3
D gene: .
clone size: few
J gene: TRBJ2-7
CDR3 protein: CASSPYDKPYEQYF
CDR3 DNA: TGTGCCAGCAGCCCCTACGACAAACCCTACGAGCAGTACTTC

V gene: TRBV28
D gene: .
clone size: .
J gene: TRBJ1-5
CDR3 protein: CASSFDRLSNQPQHF
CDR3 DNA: TGTGCCAGCAGTTTCGACAGACTGAGCAATCAGCCCCAGCATTTT

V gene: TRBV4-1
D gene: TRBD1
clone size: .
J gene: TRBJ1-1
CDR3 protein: CASSQERKQGATEAFF
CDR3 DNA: TGCGCCAGCAGCCAAGAGCGAAAACAGGGGGCCACTGAAGCTTTCTTT